This note documents a single T cell receptor beta chain sequence. This clonotype was seen a handful of times. Its antigen is unknown. Base qualities were left out, and no much larger clone turns up one base away. This entry comes from a study of CD8 T cells in ankylosing spondylitis listed by TCRdb under 2017. Background for the entire study: The study set out to find disease-linked TCR variants by profiling T cell receptor beta repertoires in ankylosing spondylitis patients and healthy donors. In total, the full study cohort was made up of about 110 healthy donors and more than 20 ankylosing spondylitis patients. Peripheral blood was sampled, and synovial fluid was additionally collected from ankylosing spondylitis patients.

Data came from an Illumina HiSeq 2500. Quantitative 5'-RACE with molecular barcodes was used to prepare TCR beta libraries. For the original study's pipeline: A new computational method, built on a probabilistic model of VDJ rearrangement, was used to identify disease-linked TCR variants. TCRdb itself trimmed the public reads at Q25 with fastp, ran MiXCR and retained productive beta chains. Rows are combined by CDR3 protein, so each entry shows the most common genes and DNA. TCRdb, rather than the study authors, made the V and J calls. The sample contains about 360,000 distinct CDR3 sequences, roughly 20% of them found a single time. Around 13% of the sample is taken by the ten largest. General study outcomes and caveats: Some TCR beta motif variants had previously been reported in synovial fluid and blood of reactive arthritis patients, which suggested common disease-initiation mechanisms. A CD8+ phenotype was shown by the disease-linked clones, which were found at relatively low frequencies in peripheral blood. According to the report, matched synovial fluid samples from ankylosing spondylitis patients were significantly enriched for the disease-linked clones. A TCR beta motif of about 8 highly homologous amino acid variants appeared characteristic of blood from ankylosing spondylitis patients.

Material: blood, either unsorted or a sorted T cell fraction (not recorded which). This TCR derives from a male donor with ankylosing spondylitis or in good health (not recorded which).

The CDR3 corresponds to CASSLQGGAYEQYF. The nucleotide sequence reads TGTGCCAGCAGTCTCCAGGGGGGGGCCTACGAGCAGTACTTC. The sequence links TRBV27 to TRBJ2-7, with the D call perhaps TRBD1 or TRBD2, each one matching 7 bases. From a lookup of the germline V gene (reference sequence), CDR1 and CDR2 are MNHEY and SMNVEV. The CDR3 runs 14 residues from the cysteine to the phenylalanine. CDR3 DNA only is kept here, 42 bases in frame from base 1. Trimming at the junction amounts to 5 bases on V and 2 bases on J, and the germline ends lie 13 bases apart.